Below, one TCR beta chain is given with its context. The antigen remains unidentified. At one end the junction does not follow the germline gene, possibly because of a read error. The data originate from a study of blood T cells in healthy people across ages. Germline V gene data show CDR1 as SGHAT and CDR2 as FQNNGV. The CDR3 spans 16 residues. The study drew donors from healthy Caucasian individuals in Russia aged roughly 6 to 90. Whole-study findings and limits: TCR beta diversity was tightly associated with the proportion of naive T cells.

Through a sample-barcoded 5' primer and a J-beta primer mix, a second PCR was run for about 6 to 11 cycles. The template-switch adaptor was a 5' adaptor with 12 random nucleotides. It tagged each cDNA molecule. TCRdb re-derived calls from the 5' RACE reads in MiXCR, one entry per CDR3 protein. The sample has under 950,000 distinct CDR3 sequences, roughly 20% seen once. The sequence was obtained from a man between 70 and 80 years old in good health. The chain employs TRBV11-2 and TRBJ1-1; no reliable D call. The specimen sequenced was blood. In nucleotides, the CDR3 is TGTGCCAGCAGCTTAGGATGGGTCCCCGAGTATCGGGAAGCTTCCTTT. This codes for CASSLGWVPEYREASF.